This T cell receptor (beta chain) emerged from a study of T cell changes during pregnancy in multiple sclerosis. The method was immunoSEQ multiplex PCR; TCRdb's version includes in-frame clones alone and lacks a portion of them. The data contain about 58,000 clones, about 90% of them singletons. This TCR was sampled from a female donor in good health, enrolled as a control in a pregnancy study. The source material was CD4+ T cells from peripheral blood mononuclear cells, sampled after pregnancy.

CDR3 amino acids: CASSLAPGQDKETQYF. The DNA of the CDR3 is TGTGCCAGCAGCTTGGCACCGGGACAGGATAAAGAGACCCAGTACTTC. The J gene is TRBJ2-5, the V gene TRBV9; 8 positions match TRBD1. This CDR3 comprises 16 residues. The germline gives CDR1 SGDLS, CDR2 YYNGEE. Unmatched junction bases numbered 11, after V lost 4 bases and J lost 3 bases.